A selection of T cell receptor beta chains follows, all from one sample in a study of OX40 agonist ivuxolimab in advanced cancers. Produced via immunoSEQ multiplex PCR; TCRdb's table is partial and in-frame only. The repertoire holds about 95,000 clones, with roughly 88% as singletons. Source: CD4+ or CD8+ T cells sorted from blood, taken in a trial of the OX40 agonist ivuxolimab. The receptor set was obtained from an adult with an advanced solid tumor such as melanoma, head and neck, liver or kidney cancer. CDR3s include the opening cysteine and the closing phenylalanine or tryptophan. D genes are given only for firm matches. Only some rows state a clone size, as once, few, many or a class for expanded clones.

cdr3_nt cdr3_aa d_call clone_size j_call v_call
TGTGCCAGAAGCTTGTCCCGAGCAGGCCGCTACGAGCAGTACTTC CARSLSRAGRYEQYF NA few TRBJ2-7 TRBV5-3
TGTGCCAGCAGTCTGGCAAGGACGATGAACACTGAAGCTTTCTTT CASSLARTMNTEAFF NA NA TRBJ1-1 TRBV28
TGTGCCAGCAGTTTGGACAACTCCTACAATGAGCAGTTCTTC CASSLDNSYNEQFF NA NA TRBJ2-1 TRBV27
TGTGCCAGCAGCGGGGGGGACTATGGCTACACCTTC CASSGGDYGYTF NA NA TRBJ1-2 TRBV6-6
TGTGCCAGCAGCCGTCGGACTTCAAGGGGGGAGACCCAGTACTTC CASSRRTSRGETQYF NA NA TRBJ2-5 TRBV28
TGTGCCAGCAGCCAAGAGCCGGAAAGCTCCTACAATGAGCAGTTCTTC CASSQEPESSYNEQFF NA NA TRBJ2-1 TRBV4-2
TGTGCCAGCTCTACCTCACCCGGACTAGCGGGCCCCACCGGGGAGCTGTTTTTT CASSTSPGLAGPTGELFF TRBD2 NA TRBJ2-2 TRBV18
TGCGCCAGCAGCTTAACAACAGGGGGGGACGAGCAGTACTTC CASSLTTGGDEQYF NA few TRBJ2-7 TRBV5-1
TGTGCCAGCAGCCAAACTAGCGGGAACTCCTACAATGAGCAGTTCTTC CASSQTSGNSYNEQFF TRBD2 NA TRBJ2-1 TRBV4-2
TGTGCCAGCAGCCCAGAACGATGGGGCGAGCAGTACTTC CASSPERWGEQYF NA few TRBJ2-7 TRBV5-4
TGCGCCAGCAGCCAGGGACTAGCTGTAGATACGCAGTATTTT CASSQGLAVDTQYF TRBD2 NA TRBJ2-3 TRBV4-1
TGTGCCAGCAGCGTCGGGAGGGCCGGGGATACGCAGTATTTT CASSVGRAGDTQYF TRBD2 NA TRBJ2-3 TRBV7-8
NA CASSTSSGQYEQYF NA NA TRBJ2-7 TRBV27
TGTGCCAGCACAGGGGGGAGAAGCACAGATACGCAGTATTTT CASTGGRSTDTQYF TRBD1 NA TRBJ2-3 TRBV18
TGTGCCAGTAGTATTCTGTCACTAGCAACACGGGAGACCCAGTACTTC CASSILSLATRETQYF NA NA TRBJ2-5 TRBV19
TGTGCCAGCAGTTCGACTCAGACCCTAGCGGGAATAACAGATACGCAGTATTTT CASSSTQTLAGITDTQYF TRBD2 NA TRBJ2-3 TRBV28
TGTGCCAGTAAGCCGGGGACAGGGGGCTTGACCGGGGAGCTGTTTTTT CASKPGTGGLTGELFF TRBD1 NA TRBJ2-2 TRBV19
TGTGCCAGCTGTACTACTCCAGAGACCCAGTACTTC CASCTTPETQYF NA NA TRBJ2-5 TRBV11-2
TGCGCCAGCAGCCAAGAAAGGACTAGCGGGGTCACAGATACGCAGTATTTT CASSQERTSGVTDTQYF TRBD2 NA TRBJ2-3 TRBV4-3
TGTGCCAGCAGCTTAGGGCAGAGTCCCTACAATGAGCAGTTCTTC CASSLGQSPYNEQFF NA NA TRBJ2-1 TRBV7-2
TGTGCCTGGAGTGAATCGGGGTCGGAGACCCAGTACTTC CAWSESGSETQYF NA NA TRBJ2-5 TRBV30
TGTGCCAGCAGCGGGGGGGTAGAGACCCAGTACTTC CASSGGVETQYF TRBD2 NA TRBJ2-5 TRBV5-6
TGTGCCAGTAGTGTTGGGACGAACACCGGGGAGCTGTTTTTT CASSVGTNTGELFF NA NA TRBJ2-2 TRBV19
TGTGCCAGCAGAGGGACTGATATGATTAATTCACCCCTCCACTTT CASRGTDMINSPLHF NA NA TRBJ1-6 TRBV5-8
TGTGCCAGCAGTTTGCTAGCGGGAGTAGGTCAAGAGACCCAGTACTTC CASSLLAGVGQETQYF TRBD2 NA TRBJ2-5 TRBV28
TGTGCCATCCCCGGCTCTAGCGGACCCTTAGCTAACACCGGGGAGCTGTTTTTT CAIPGSSGPLANTGELFF TRBD2 few TRBJ2-2 TRBV7-9
TGTGCCTGGAGGACAGGGCGGGGTGAGCAGTTCTTC CAWRTGRGEQFF NA NA TRBJ2-1 TRBV30
TGTGCCAGCAGTATTGACAGAGCGAACACCGGGGAGCTGTTTTTT CASSIDRANTGELFF NA NA TRBJ2-2 TRBV2
TGTGCCAGCAGTTTCGCGAACACTGAAGCTTTCTTT CASSFANTEAFF NA NA TRBJ1-1 TRBV28
TGTGCCAGTAGCAACCCTTCTCCATCCTACGAGCAGTACTTC CASSNPSPSYEQYF NA NA TRBJ2-7 TRBV19
TGTGCCATCAGTGAGTCTTTGAGAGGGTCCCACGAGCAGTACTTC CAISESLRGSHEQYF NA NA TRBJ2-7 TRBV10-3
TGTGCCAGCAGCTTACAACACGGGCTCTCCTACGAGCAGTACTTC CASSLQHGLSYEQYF NA once TRBJ2-7 TRBV7-3